A selection of T cell receptor beta chains follows, all from one sample in a study of PD-1 blockade in classical Hodgkin lymphoma. Clones were read by immunoSEQ multiplex PCR, and TCRdb kept only the in-frame ones, dropping some. The sample includes 95,000 to 100,000 clones, approximately 90% of them seen just once. The input for sequencing was peripheral blood mononuclear cells (PBMCs), taken before the second cycle of nivolumab. All receptors come from a human donor with classical Hodgkin lymphoma. Each CDR3 is given without its conserved first and last residue.

TRBV9	16	TRBJ1-2	ASSVGKRDMEGGLMYT
TRBV19	13	TRBJ2-7	ASSMGSGGIYEQY
TRBV7-2	15	TRBJ2-7	ASSTGTSGGAGYEQY
TRBV11-2	9	TRBJ2-7	ASSGSGEQY
TRBV4-1	13	TRBJ1-5	ASSQEGQGWQPQH
TRBV28	14	TRBJ2-7	ASRPSGYRFDYEQY
TRBV10-1	12	TRBJ1-6	ASSVGQNNSPLH
TRBV27	13	TRBJ1-4	ASSKSGQANEKLF
TRBV6-1	11	TRBJ2-3	ASESRDLDTQY
TRBV5-1	12	TRBJ2-7	ASSRVVRGEEQY
TRBV19	15	TRBJ1-2	ASSSDVRVGSNYGYT
TRBV21-1	15	TRBJ2-2	ASSNFPPGPTAGELF
TRBV6-1	14	TRBJ1-2	ASSEAPGTGVDGYT
TRBV6-5	12	TRBJ1-5	ASRYRGSNQPQH
TRBV28	14	TRBJ1-1	ASSRTGQILNTEAF
TRBV7-3	13	TRBJ1-1	ASSLMVGLVTEAF
TRBV10-3	15	TRBJ2-3	AISESIGGTVTDTQY
TRBV18	12	TRBJ2-5	ASSSGQTQETQY
TRBV19	13	TRBJ1-5	ASSGQAYSNQPQH
TRBV19	9	TRBJ1-1	ASRQGGVAF
TRBV6-1	11	TRBJ2-7	ASSLIHAYEQY
TRBV23-1	14	TRBJ1-1	ASSRLTGRTITEAF
TRBV7-8	13	TRBJ1-5	ASRRDRGSSQPQH
TRBV11-3	11	TRBJ2-5	ASSLGTATEQY
TRBV14	13	TRBJ1-1	ASSQKDNMNTEAF
TRBV2	10	TRBJ2-7	ASSTDSYEQY
TRBV7-6	14	TRBJ2-3	ASSSLAGVGADTQY
TRBV18	13	TRBJ1-2	ASSPRDLGGDGYT
TRBV6-5	10	TRBJ1-1	ASSTEDAEAF